A single TCR beta chain is shown here with its context. Its antigen is not yet known. Germline is not matched at one junction end, which may reflect a read error. Patients with a history of autoimmune disease or receiving systemic immunosuppression were excluded from the trial. Peripheral blood for TCR sequencing was drawn from every dose cohort at baseline, at cycle 4 day 1 and at cycle 7 day 1. Samples were obtained from an open-label, multicenter, first-in-human phase I dose-escalation trial of ivuxolimab. Adults with locally advanced or metastatic melanoma, renal cell carcinoma, hepatocellular carcinoma or head and neck squamous cell carcinoma were enrolled in the trial. Before TCR sequencing, CD4+ T cells and CD8+ T cells were sorted from peripheral blood as separate populations. For sequencing of the TCRbeta CDR3 region, genomic DNA was extracted from the sorted cells. TCRbeta CDR3 regions were sequenced using the immunoSEQ Assay. Imported from immuneACCESS, the table was reduced by TCRdb to in-frame sequences with V and J called. These copies leave out some clones; in studies compared against another copy, an unresolved V gene accounts for under half, and the cause of the remainder is not known. This sample is represented by around 37,000 clones; around four fifths of them were singletons. About 20% of the sample is taken by the ten largest.

The germline V gene gives CDR1 as MDHEN and CDR2 as SYDVKM. The CDR3 spans 14 residues, from the cysteine through the phenylalanine. Only CDR3 DNA is held: 42 bases, read in frame from base 1. The sample belongs to a study of OX40 agonist ivuxolimab in advanced cancers. With regard to the full study: The costimulatory receptor OX40 (CD134) was targeted by ivuxolimab, a fully human IgG2 agonistic monoclonal antibody. Intravenous ivuxolimab was administered to patients every 2 weeks at six dose levels: 0.01, 0.1, 0.3, 1.5, 3 and 10 mg/kg. Of the roughly 51 patients in dose escalation, around 19 had hepatocellular carcinoma, about 15 had melanoma, 9 had renal cell carcinoma and 9 had head and neck cancer. The dose-escalation cohort was about 87% male with a mean age of about 60 years, ranging from 23 to 79. Patients were allowed to have had prior anti-PD-1, anti-PD-L1 or anti-CTLA-4 therapy, and more than 30% of the dose-escalation patients had previously received checkpoint inhibitors. Partial responses occurred in three dose-escalation patients, of whom one had hepatocellular carcinoma and two had cutaneous melanoma. Peripheral TCRbeta sequencing aimed to test whether ivuxolimab altered TCR sequence diversity and caused clonal T-cell expansion. The paper covers the monotherapy dose-escalation part of the phase I ivuxolimab trial, which included N = 52 patients.

Summary of the overall study and its limitations: At doses from 0.1 to 3.0 mg/kg, clonal expansion was seen in both CD4+ and CD8+ blood T cells between baseline and week 6. After ivuxolimab, expanded clones were on average more numerous among CD8+ T cells than among CD4+ T cells. In partial responders in the 0.1-3.0 mg/kg groups, normalized peripheral clonal expansion was found to be among the lowest, especially among CD8+ T cells. Low levels of normalized T-cell clonal expansion were also seen in some patients who did not respond. The antigen specificity of the clonally expanded peripheral T cells was not determined.

The clonotype originates from an adult with an advanced solid tumor such as melanoma, head and neck, liver or kidney cancer. Recombination joined TRBV28 with TRBJ2-1; 13 bases in the junction line up with TRBD2. Specimen: CD4+ or CD8+ T cells sorted from blood, collected in a trial of the OX40 agonist ivuxolimab. The nucleotide sequence is TGTGCCAGCAGTTTAACTAGCGGGGGGGCCAGGGGCGTCTTC. This yields the protein CASSLTSGGARGVF.